These T cell receptor beta chains were read from a single sample in a study of T cells in Graves' hyperthyroidism and ophthalmopathy. Each CDR3 protein is one row after TCRdb ran MiXCR on the multiplex PCR reads. The repertoire holds 250,000 to 300,000 distinct CDR3 sequences, with about 17% as singletons. The sequencing input was blood. These receptors were collected from a woman aged 60 to 75 with Graves' ophthalmopathy. Each CDR3 is given with its conserved first and last residue. Fields, in order: D gene, V gene, J gene, clone size, CDR3 protein, CDR3 DNA. D genes are given only for firm matches. Clone size is given for some rows only: seen once, a few or many times, or a class if the clone is expanded.

D: TRBD1
V: TRBV19
J: TRBJ1-1
size: few
CDR3: CASIETGGRWLAEAFF
DNA: TGTGCCAGTATTGAGACAGGGGGGCGATGGTTGGCTGAAGCTTTCTTT

D: -
V: TRBV5-1
J: TRBJ1-1
size: many
CDR3: CASSLDRPTEAFF
DNA: TGCGCCAGCAGCTTGGACAGGCCCACTGAAGCTTTCTTT

D: TRBD1
V: TRBV18
J: TRBJ1-4
size: -
CDR3: CASTSQGPNEKLFF
DNA: TGTGCCAGCACCTCACAGGGGCCTAATGAAAAACTGTTTTTT

D: TRBD2
V: TRBV20-1
J: TRBJ2-1
size: -
CDR3: CSAPLLAGGRNEQFF
DNA: TGCAGTGCCCCACTACTAGCGGGAGGGCGGAATGAGCAGTTCTTC

D: -
V: TRBV29-1
J: TRBJ2-3
size: -
CDR3: CSVEGRGEDTQYF
DNA: TGCAGCGTGGAGGGTCGGGGAGAAGATACGCAGTATTTT

D: -
V: TRBV5-6
J: TRBJ2-1
size: -
CDR3: CASSQEIPAYNEQFF
DNA: TGTGCCAGCAGCCAAGAAATTCCTGCCTACAATGAGCAGTTCTTC

D: TRBD1
V: TRBV28
J: TRBJ2-5
size: many
CDR3: CASTKRTGMEETQYF
DNA: TGTGCCAGCACCAAAAGGACAGGGATGGAAGAGACCCAGTACTTC

D: TRBD2
V: TRBV20-1
J: TRBJ2-1
size: many
CDR3: CSAEPFTSGLDNEQFF
DNA: TGCAGTGCTGAACCTTTTACTAGCGGGCTAGACAATGAGCAGTTCTTC

D: TRBD2
V: TRBV5-1
J: TRBJ2-7
size: many
CDR3: CASSLGLAGSYEQYF
DNA: TGCGCCAGCAGCTTGGGGTTAGCGGGATCCTACGAGCAGTACTTC

D: -
V: TRBV6-1
J: TRBJ1-5
size: many
CDR3: CASSPGTWGQPQHF
DNA: TGTGCCAGCAGTCCTGGGACTTGGGGTCAGCCCCAGCATTTT

D: TRBD2
V: TRBV2
J: TRBJ2-7
size: -
CDR3: CASSVGRGKQYF
DNA: TGTGCCAGCAGTGTCGGGAGGGGGAAGCAGTACTTC

D: TRBD1
V: TRBV7-6
J: TRBJ1-1
size: many
CDR3: CASSQDRGWTEAFF
DNA: TGTGCCAGCAGCCAGGACAGGGGATGGACTGAAGCTTTCTTT

D: -
V: TRBV20-1
J: TRBJ1-1
size: many
CDR3: CSARYGAWGTEAFF
DNA: TGCAGTGCTAGATACGGGGCATGGGGCACTGAAGCTTTCTTT

D: TRBD1
V: TRBV13
J: TRBJ1-1
size: many
CDR3: CASSSLGQGAALFGSTEAFF
DNA: TGTGCCAGCAGCTCCTTGGGACAGGGGGCGGCCCTCTTTGGATCGACTGAAGCTTTCTTT

D: -
V: TRBV7-2
J: TRBJ1-5
size: few
CDR3: CASSLLRAPYSNQPQHF
DNA: TGTGCCAGCAGCTTATTACGCGCTCCCTATAGCAATCAGCCCCAGCATTTT

D: -
V: TRBV25-1
J: TRBJ2-1
size: -
CDR3: CASIGNNEQFF
DNA: TGTGCCAGCATTGGGAACAATGAGCAGTTCTTC

D: -
V: TRBV20-1
J: TRBJ2-1
size: -
CDR3: CSVRGSSYNEQFF
DNA: TGCAGTGTTAGGGGGAGCTCCTACAATGAGCAGTTCTTC

D: -
V: TRBV7-2
J: TRBJ2-7
size: many
CDR3: CASSLASGPYEQYF
DNA: TGTGCCAGCAGCTTAGCGTCCGGGCCCTACGAGCAGTACTTC

D: -
V: TRBV5-1
J: TRBJ2-7
size: -
CDR3: CASSLDPLAYEQYF
DNA: TGCGCCAGCAGCTTGGACCCTCTCGCCTACGAGCAGTACTTC

D: -
V: TRBV28
J: TRBJ2-7
size: few
CDR3: CASSLTPTLYEQYF
DNA: TGTGCCAGCAGTTTGACACCTACTCTTTACGAGCAGTACTTC

D: -
V: TRBV4-3
J: TRBJ2-5
size: many
CDR3: CASSQDTGRGETQYF
DNA: TGCGCCAGCAGCCAAGATACCGGCAGGGGAGAGACCCAGTACTTC

D: TRBD1
V: TRBV12-3/TRBV12-4
J: TRBJ2-7
size: many
CDR3: CASRHRDREYEQYF
DNA: TGTGCCAGCAGACACCGGGACAGGGAGTACGAGCAGTACTTC

D: TRBD1
V: TRBV29-1
J: TRBJ2-1
size: many
CDR3: CSVGQGISYNEQFF
DNA: TGCAGCGTTGGACAGGGTATCTCCTACAATGAGCAGTTCTTC

D: TRBD1
V: TRBV30
J: TRBJ1-5
size: many
CDR3: CAWKPMDRGANQPQHF
DNA: TGTGCCTGGAAACCAATGGACAGGGGCGCCAATCAGCCCCAGCATTTT

D: -
V: TRBV20-1
J: TRBJ2-7
size: -
CDR3: CSARETVTEQYF
DNA: TGCAGTGCTAGGGAGACAGTTACCGAGCAGTACTTC

D: TRBD1
V: TRBV2
J: TRBJ1-2
size: few
CDR3: CASSSDRVVYGYTF
DNA: TGTGCCAGCAGCTCGGACAGGGTTGTCTATGGCTACACCTTC

D: TRBD1
V: TRBV27
J: TRBJ2-5
size: many
CDR3: CASSLMTGSIETQYF
DNA: TGTGCCAGCAGTCTGATGACAGGGTCAATAGAGACCCAGTACTTC

D: -
V: TRBV7-3
J: TRBJ1-1
size: -
CDR3: CASSYYQGTEAFF
DNA: TGTGCCAGCAGCTATTATCAGGGCACTGAAGCTTTCTTT

D: TRBD2
V: TRBV11-2
J: TRBJ2-3
size: many
CDR3: CASSLSGGTTDTQYF
DNA: TGTGCCAGCAGCCTCAGCGGGGGTACCACAGATACGCAGTATTTT

D: -
V: TRBV5-1
J: TRBJ1-4
size: few
CDR3: CASSLDAGNEKLFF
DNA: TGCGCCAGCAGCTTGGATGCGGGCAATGAAAAACTGTTTTTT

D: TRBD1
V: TRBV2
J: TRBJ1-1
size: many
CDR3: CASSEAWWDRGEAFF
DNA: TGTGCCAGCAGTGAAGCGTGGTGGGACAGGGGAGAAGCTTTCTTT

D: TRBD1
V: TRBV20-1
J: TRBJ1-5
size: many
CDR3: CSAPGQGHQPQHF
DNA: TGCAGTGCACCCGGACAGGGGCATCAGCCCCAGCATTTT

D: TRBD1
V: TRBV4-1
J: TRBJ1-2
size: many
CDR3: CASSQDVSGQGIYGYTF
DNA: TGCGCCAGCAGCCAAGACGTTTCAGGACAGGGGATTTATGGCTACACCTTC

D: -
V: TRBV5-1
J: TRBJ1-2
size: many
CDR3: CASSLGAGTNYGYTF
DNA: TGCGCCAGCAGCTTGGGGGCGGGAACGAACTATGGCTACACCTTC

D: -
V: TRBV12-3/TRBV12-4
J: TRBJ2-7
size: many
CDR3: CASSLLSWVPNYEQYF
DNA: TGTGCCAGCAGTTTATTGTCATGGGTTCCAAATTACGAGCAGTACTTC

D: -
V: TRBV12-3/TRBV12-4
J: TRBJ2-2
size: many
CDR3: CASQVTWAGELFF
DNA: TGTGCCAGCCAGGTCACCTGGGCCGGGGAGCTGTTTTTT